These T cell receptor beta chains were read from a single sample in a study of beta chain features in type 1 diabetes. TCRdb's table, derived via immunoSEQ multiplex PCR, lists solely in-frame clones and lacks some. The sample contains over 700,000 clones, roughly 15% of which appear only once. Sequencing was done on a sample of naive CD4+ T cells from blood. The receptors stem from a woman in her late teens or twenties in good health. The CDR3 runs from the conserved cysteine through the conserved F or W. Each record gives: J gene, D gene, clone size, V gene, CDR3 DNA, CDR3 protein. A D gene is named only where the DNA matches it firmly. Clone size, where shown, is once, few, many, or a class for clones that have expanded.

TRBJ1-3 - - TRBV2 TGTGCCAGCAGTCGAACAGTCTCTGGAAACACCATATATTTT CASSRTVSGNTIYF
TRBJ2-2 - - TRBV5-6 TGTGCCAGCAGCCACAACACCGGGGAGCTGTTTTTT CASSHNTGELFF
TRBJ1-2 - - TRBV7-9 TGTGCCAGCAGCTTCGGACAGTATGGCTACACCTTC CASSFGQYGYTF
TRBJ2-5 - - TRBV5-1 TGCGCCAGCAGCTTGGGCACAGGCCACCAAGAGACCCAGTACTTC CASSLGTGHQETQYF
TRBJ1-5 - few TRBV5-1 TGCGCCAGCAGCTTGGCCCCGGGCAATCAGCCCCAGCATTTT CASSLAPGNQPQHF
TRBJ2-4 - - TRBV5-4 TGTGCCAGCAGCGGTAATTCAGGTGATCCGTACTTC CASSGNSGDPYF
TRBJ2-1 TRBD2 - TRBV7-3 TGTGCCAGCAGCTTAAGTGGTCCCGGGACTAGCGGGACCTACAATGAGCAGTTCTTC CASSLSGPGTSGTYNEQFF
TRBJ1-3 - - TRBV9 TGTGCCAGCAGTCGACGGACGGAACGGAACACCATATATTTT CASSRRTERNTIYF
TRBJ2-5 - few TRBV10-3 TGTGCCATCAGTGAAGGGAAAAGGCAAGAGACCCAGTACTTC CAISEGKRQETQYF
TRBJ2-5 TRBD1 - TRBV6-5 TGTGCCAGCAGGAAAACAGGGGCCGGGACCCAGTACTTC CASRKTGAGTQYF
TRBJ2-7 TRBD1 - TRBV2 TGTGCCAGCAAGAGGACAGGGGTCGACGAGCAGTACTTC CASKRTGVDEQYF
TRBJ2-7 TRBD1 - TRBV12-5 TGTGCTAGTGGTTTGTCGACAGGGATTGACGAGCAGTACTTC CASGLSTGIDEQYF
TRBJ1-5 TRBD1 - TRBV6-6 TGTGCCAGCAGTGCGGGACAGGTGAGCAATCAGCCCCAGCATTTT CASSAGQVSNQPQHF
TRBJ2-7 - - TRBV11-2 TGCGCCAGCAGCCAAGGGATAGCCGCTAGCTCCTACGAGCAGTACTTC CASSQGIAASSYEQYF
TRBJ2-7 - - TRBV5-1 TGCGCCAGCAGCTCCGCCTACGAGCAGTACTTC CASSSAYEQYF